This TCR beta chain originates from a study of cytomegalovirus exposure and HLA in healthy donors. V was clipped by 5 bases and J by 4 bases, with 12 bases between them. The CDR3 is made up of 14 amino acids. Germline CDR1 and CDR2: SGHAT and FQNNGV. The PCR had 60 Vbeta and 13 Jbeta primers. Sequenced by immunoSEQ multiplex PCR; TCRdb stores in-frame clones only, minus some. Seen here are over 100,000 clones, about three quarters observed once, and the top ten hold about 3.5%. The chain recombines TRBV11-2 with TRBJ2-1; no definite D call. Sequencing was carried out using PBMCs. The TCR was taken from a woman in her 30s in good health and CMV-seropositive. The chain's CDR3 is CASSPREAYNEQFF. DNA of the CDR3: TGTGCCAGCAGCCCCCGAGAAGCATACAATGAGCAGTTCTTC.